This TCR beta chain is from a study of a mutant IDH1 vaccine in newly diagnosed glioma (dated by TCRdb to the early 2020s). General notes on the study: Eight vaccinations were administered to patients in weeks 1, 3, 5, 7, 11, 15, 19 and 23, corresponding to visits V03 through V10. Vaccination started 4-6 weeks after radiotherapy alone, or was given together with temozolomide cycles in the groups whose treatment included chemotherapy. Of the roughly 30 treated patients, approximately 62% were male and about 40% were female, and a mean age of around 40 years was recorded. Before enrollment, most patients had been given radiochemotherapy with temozolomide as standard therapy, while the rest had received either radiotherapy alone or temozolomide alone. Peripheral blood samples were drawn at six visits, namely V03 (baseline), V05, V07, V10, V12 and V13. Longitudinal TCRB deep sequencing was done for 25 treated patients, wherever samples were available for exploratory analyses. What the research found in general, with its limitations: According to the authors, sample limitations meant that analyses of patient blood samples could not be reproduced. Across multiple MHC alleles, vaccine-induced immune responses were seen in around 93% of patients. PBMC samples for TCRB deep sequencing were selected based on availability. Changes in the top peripheral T cell clonotypes picked up by TCRB sequencing did not appear to be linked to pseudoprogression.

The time point label, read with the paper, signifies: week 5, during vaccination. Every vaccine dose consisted of 300 ug of a 20-mer mutant IDH1 peptide in Montanide, administered subcutaneously together with topical imiquimod. Newly diagnosed WHO grade 3 or 4 IDH1-mutant astrocytomas showing loss of nuclear ATRX were present in the donors. The samples were drawn from NOA16, a multicentre, single-arm, open-label phase I trial in Germany that tested a mutant IDH1 peptide vaccine in humans for the first time. The DNeasy Blood and Tissue Kit was used to extract genomic DNA from EDTA blood for TCRB sequencing. The receptor library was made with the immunoSEQ multiplex PCR assay. Rearranged TCR beta chain sequences were amplified with the hsTCRB Kit following the manufacturer's protocol. An Illumina MiSeq was used to sequence the TCRB libraries. Processing in the source paper ran as follows. The proprietary platform of the kit vendor was used for demultiplexing, trimming and gene mapping. TCRdb holds this immuneACCESS table with in-frame rearrangements only. Some clones are missing; in checked studies, unresolved V genes explain under half, and the rest has no known cause. The V and J calls and clone size are taken from that table; D and trimming were inferred from the DNA. Recorded for this sample are tens of thousands of clones; roughly 90% of them occurred a single time. Together, the top ten hold roughly 20% of the sample.

The V end gives up 6 bases and the J end 0 bases, leaving 3 bases in the junction not matched to a gene. The germline V gene gives CDR1 as SQVTM and CDR2 as ANQGSEA. The CDR3 spans 13 residues, from the cysteine through the phenylalanine. Of all the DNA, just the CDR3 is kept, 39 bases in frame from base 1. The table lists this clone with a count of one. The specificity of this receptor is unknown. No quality values exist for individual bases; no much larger clone is one base distant. The rearranged segments are TRBV29-1 and TRBJ2-7; 9 central bases correspond to TRBD2. The receptor comes from a man between 18 and 29 years old with glioma. This sample comprised PBMCs, obtained from a glioma patient whose treatment included an IDH1 peptide vaccine. The CDR3 corresponds to CSVGLASSYEQYF. Here is the DNA: TGCAGCGTAGGACTAGCGAGCTCCTACGAGCAGTACTTC.